One and the same sample provided the 10 T cell receptor beta chains below, sequenced in a study of T cell repertoires in cytomegalovirus infection. TCRdb fed the reads into MiXCR, producing one record per CDR3 protein. The data contain about 110,000 distinct CDR3 sequences, about 33% of them singletons. Their antigens remain unidentified. Sequenced here: CD8+ T cells from cultured PBMCs, sampled from culture after CMV antigen stimulation. Receptors originate from a human donor in good health (CMV status not recorded). Some clones in this sample may be carry-over from other donors' samples.

The chain uses TRBV28 and TRBJ1-1; no clear D gene. The CDR3 sequence is 15 residues long. V was shortened by 2 bases and J by 0 bases, with 10 bases between the two germline ends. CDR1 MDHEN and CDR2 SYDVKM come from the germline V gene. CDR3 bases: TGTGCCAGCAGTTTAGACGTGAGCATGAACACTGAAGCTTTCTTT. Translated, it gives CASSLDVSMNTEAFF.

This rearrangement joins TRBV27 to TRBJ2-5; D not resolved. Germline V gene sequence: CDR1 MNHEY, CDR2 SMNVEV (reference sequence). The CDR3 is 16 amino acids. Trimming pared 4 bases from V and 7 bases from J, leaving 22 bases between. CDR3 in DNA: TGTGCCAGCAGTTCCCCCTCAACTGATAGCCCGACGACCCAGTACTTC. This encodes CASSSPSTDSPTTQYF.

This clonotype appeared a few times. The V gene is TRBV7-9, the J gene TRBJ2-5; D ambiguous. CDR3 length equals 16 residues. Germline values: CDR1 SEHNR, CDR2 FQNEAQ (reference sequence). The V end lost 2 bases, the J end lost 3 bases, and 16 bases lay between the germline ends. The CDR3 loop is CASSLSSSTEKETQYF. The CDR3 DNA is TGTGCCAGCAGCTTAAGCTCTTCCACCGAGAAAGAGACCCAGTACTTC.

The rearrangement joins TRBV2 to TRBJ1-1; TRBD1 is a possible D gene (6 bases). Germline V gene sequence: CDR1 SNHLY, CDR2 FYNNEI. The CDR3 spans 12 residues. Deletions cut 9 bases from V and 6 bases from J, with 14 bases between. DNA of the CDR3: TGTGCCAGTTTAGGGGGGGTTGCTGAAGCTTTCTTT. This encodes CASLGGVAEAFF.

The rearrangement joins TRBV11-2 to TRBJ1-2; D ambiguous. V was trimmed by 5 bases and J by 0 bases, leaving 10 bases between them. Germline V CDR1 and CDR2: SGHAT, FQNNGV. There are 14 residues in the CDR3. DNA for the CDR3: TGTGCCAGCAGCCCCCTCCCCACTAACTATGGCTACACCTTC. Translated, it gives CASSPLPTNYGYTF. Full variable domain (outside the CDR3, taken from reference TRBV11-2 and TRBJ1-2): EAGVAQSPRYKIIEKRQSVAFWCNPISGHATLYWYQQILGQGPKLLIQFQNNGVVDDSQLPKDRFSAERLKGVDSTLKIQPAKLEDSAVYLCASSPLPTNYGYTFGSGTRLTVV.

This clonotype has more than one count but fewer than ten. This chain connects TRBV5-1 to TRBJ1-2, with 10 bases fitting TRBD1. The V segment lost 2 bases and the J segment 2 bases; nucleotides outside the gene matches: 9. Germline V gene data show CDR1 as SGHRS and CDR2 as YFSETQ. This CDR3 spans 17 amino acids. The CDR3 reads CASSLNGQGVVNYGYTF. In nucleotides, the CDR3 is TGCGCCAGCAGCTTAAACGGACAGGGGGTTGTAAACTATGGCTACACCTTC.

The V and J genes are TRBV7-6 and TRBJ1-2, with a tentative D call TRBD1 (6 bases). Germline V gene lookup returns CDR1 SGHVS and CDR2 FNYEAQ. This CDR3 contains 16 residues. V lost 5 bases and J lost 4, with 20 bases in between. As DNA, the CDR3 is TGTGCCAGCAGCCAAGAACGGGGGCGACGGTTCTATGGCTACACCTTC. As protein: CASSQERGRRFYGYTF.

The chain combines TRBV4-2 with TRBJ2-2; 7 bases match TRBD1. The germline V gene encodes CDR1 LGHNA and CDR2 YNFKEQ. The CDR3 extends over 17 amino acids. Germline trimming cut 3 bases from V and 1 base from J; bases unmatched to any gene: 8. The CDR3 loop is CASSHPTGKLNTGELFF. The DNA of the CDR3 is TGTGCCAGCAGCCATCCGACAGGGAAGCTGAACACCGGGGAGCTGTTTTTT.

This clonotype has only a few counts. The chain carries TRBV7-6 and TRBJ1-1, with a weak D call TRBD1 (6 bases). The CDR3 contains 13 residues. V lost 1 base and J lost 6, with 9 bases in between. Germline CDR1 and CDR2: SGHVS and FNYEAQ. The CDR3 loop is CASSLGGGPEAFF. As DNA, the CDR3 is TGTGCCAGCAGCTTAGGGGGGGGCCCTGAAGCTTTCTTT.

A few counts support this clonotype. The V call is TRBV20-1, the J call TRBJ2-5, with D perhaps TRBD2 (5 bases). Germline V gene data show CDR1 as DFQATT and CDR2 as SNEGSKA (reference sequence). The CDR3 is made up of 15 amino acids. Trimming removed 0 bases from V and 0 bases from J, with 11 bases in between. The CDR3 protein is CSARDLGVYQETQYF. The DNA of the CDR3 is TGCAGTGCTAGAGATTTGGGAGTGTACCAAGAGACCCAGTACTTC.